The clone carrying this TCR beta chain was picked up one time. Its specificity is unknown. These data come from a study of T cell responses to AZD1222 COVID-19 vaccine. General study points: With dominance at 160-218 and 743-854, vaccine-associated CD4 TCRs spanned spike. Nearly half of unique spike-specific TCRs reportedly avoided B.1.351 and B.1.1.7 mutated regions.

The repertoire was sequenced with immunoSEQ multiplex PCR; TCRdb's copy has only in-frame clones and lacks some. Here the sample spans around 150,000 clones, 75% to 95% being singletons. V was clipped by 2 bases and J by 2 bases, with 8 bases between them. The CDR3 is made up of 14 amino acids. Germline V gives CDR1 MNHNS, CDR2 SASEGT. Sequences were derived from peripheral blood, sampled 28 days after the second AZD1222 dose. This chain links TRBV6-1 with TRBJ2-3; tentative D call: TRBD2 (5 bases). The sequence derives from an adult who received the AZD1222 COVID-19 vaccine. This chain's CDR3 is CASSETRYTDTQYF. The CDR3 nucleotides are TGTGCCAGCAGTGAAACTAGGTACACAGATACGCAGTATTTT.